The present TCR beta chain was sequenced within a study of T cell responses to AZD1222 COVID-19 vaccine. Study results and caveats: Most donors were white British and more were female, and clonal diversity was possibly underestimated.

Trimming removed 2 bases at V and 6 bases at J, with 12 bases between. This CDR3 comprises 14 residues. Germline values: CDR1 SEHNR, CDR2 FQNEAQ (reference sequence). The assay was immunoSEQ multiplex PCR, and TCRdb's table has in-frame clones only and misses some. The table has roughly 80,000 clones, about nine tenths seen once; the top ten hold about 3.5%. Turning to this clone: Its specificity is not known.

The clonotype comes from an adult who received the AZD1222 COVID-19 vaccine. This chain uses TRBV7-9 with TRBJ2-3; D is perhaps TRBD2 (5 bases). This specimen was peripheral blood, taken 28 days after the second AZD1222 dose. In DNA, the CDR3 is TGTGCCAGCAGCTTATCCGGCACGGGGGATACGCAGTATTTT. It yields the protein CASSLSGTGDTQYF.